Shown below are 23 T cell receptor beta chains from a single sample sequenced in a study of CD8 T cells in ankylosing spondylitis. TCRdb reprocessed the 5' RACE reads with MiXCR, giving one entry per CDR3 protein. Here the sample spans under 400,000 distinct CDR3 sequences, roughly 11% being singletons. Sequenced material: blood, either unsorted or a sorted T cell fraction (not recorded which). The receptors originated from a female donor with ankylosing spondylitis or in good health (not recorded which).

At least ten counts were recorded for this clonotype. The gene calls are TRBV5-1 and TRBJ1-1; possibly TRBD1 for D (5 bases). Trimming stripped 10 bases from V and 2 bases from J, with 21 bases between. CDR1 and CDR2 (germline): SGHRS, YFSETQ. The CDR3 is 15 amino acids. The CDR3 DNA reads as TGCGCCTCATTCGAACAGGCCGGTTCAAACACTGAAGCTTTCTTT. This encodes CASFEQAGSNTEAFF.

The genes are TRBV14 and TRBJ2-4, with D unclear. V lost 3 bases and J lost 7, with 4 bases in between. The germline V gene has CDR1 SGHDN and CDR2 FVKESK. The CDR3 has 11 amino acids. CDR3 sequence (DNA): TGTGCCAGCAGCCAGCTCAACATTCAGTACTTC. Its protein product is CASSQLNIQYF.

The genes are TRBV3-1 and TRBJ2-2; D might be TRBD2 (7 bases). CDR1 is LGHDT and CDR2 is YNNKEL in the germline V gene (reference sequence). This CDR3 region has 14 residues. Trimming cost V 5 bases and J 7 bases, with 14 bases left between them. The DNA for the CDR3 is TGTGCCAGCAGCAGTGGGGGGGCCTTCGGGGAGCTGTTTTTT. Encoded protein: CASSSGGAFGELFF.

This rearrangement joins TRBV27 to TRBJ1-2; D not certain. Looked up from germline, CDR1 is MNHEY and CDR2 is SMNVEV (reference sequence). V shed 6 bases and J shed 6 bases, with 11 bases lying between them. CDR3 length: 12 residues. CDR3 sequence (DNA): TGTGCCAGCAGCTCTTTGAGCAATGGCTACACCTTC. Translated, it gives CASSSLSNGYTF.

This clonotype was counted at least ten times. The rearrangement joins TRBV12-3 or TRBV12-4 to TRBJ2-1; 7 bases fit TRBD1. The J segment lost 4 bases and the V segment lost 6 bases, leaving 6 bases of the junction unmatched. The CDR3 has 14 residues. In DNA, the CDR3 is TGTGCCAGCAGACCCGGGACAGTGTACAATGAGCAGTTCTTC. This codes for CASRPGTVYNEQFF.

This clonotype came up many times. For the CDR3, the DNA is TGTGCCAGCAGCTTAAACAGAGCGAACACCGGGGAGCTGTTTTTT. Translated, it gives CASSLNRANTGELFF. The chain has TRBV11-2 and TRBJ2-2; D gene uncertain. CDR1 is SGHAT and CDR2 is FQNNGV in the germline V gene. The CDR3 has 15 residues. Trimming took off 2 bases at V and 0 bases at J, with 7 bases between the two ends.

This clonotype was recorded at least ten times. The chain has TRBV5-6 and TRBJ2-7, with a tentative D call TRBD1 (6 bases). Per the germline V gene, CDR1 is SGHDT and CDR2 is YYEEEE. The CDR3 has 13 amino acids. V dropped 0 bases and J dropped 5 bases, with 9 bases sitting between them. The CDR3 DNA is TGTGCCAGCAGCTTGGACAGGGTCAACGAGCAGTACTTC. This gives the protein CASSLDRVNEQYF.

There are a few counts of this clonotype. The CDR3 loop is CASSLTGEFYNEQFF. The CDR3 DNA reads as TGTGCCAGCAGTCTCACGGGGGAATTCTACAATGAGCAGTTCTTC. The chain carries TRBV12-3 or TRBV12-4 and TRBJ2-1, with D possibly being TRBD2 (6 bases). The CDR3 extends over 15 amino acids. V lost 5 bases and J lost 3, with 14 bases in between.

This clonotype was recorded many times. V gene TRBV5-5 combines with J gene TRBJ1-1; D not certain. Germline V gene sequence: CDR1 SGHKS, CDR2 YYEKEE (reference sequence). V shed 2 bases and J shed 1 base, with 6 bases lying between them. The CDR3 totals 13 residues. The CDR3 loop is CASSFQTNTEAFF. The CDR3 nucleotides are TGTGCCAGCAGCTTTCAGACGAACACTGAAGCTTTCTTT.

This clonotype has just a few counts. The chain is built from TRBV19 and TRBJ2-2; D not resolved. The germline V and J ends were trimmed by 6 bases and 2 bases, with 13 bases remaining between them. The germline CDR1 and CDR2 sequences are LNHDA and SQIVND (reference sequence). This CDR3 spans 15 amino acids. DNA for the CDR3: TGTGCCAGTAGAGAGGTGGGAATAAACACCGGGGAGCTGTTTTTT. This encodes CASREVGINTGELFF.

This clonotype was observed a handful of times. This rearrangement joins TRBV28 to TRBJ2-2, with a possible D match to TRBD2 (6 bases). The CDR3 totals 13 residues. From germline, CDR1 is MDHEN and CDR2 SYDVKM. Trimming left V 11 bases short and J 4 bases short, with 14 bases between. CDR3 amino acids: CAAGLVGTGELFF. DNA for the CDR3: TGTGCCGCGGGGCTAGTAGGCACCGGGGAGCTGTTTTTT. Supplemented by reference TRBV28 and TRBJ2-2, the full variable domain reads DVKVTQSSRYLVKRTGEKVFLECVQDMDHENMFWYRQDPGLGLRLIYFSYDVKMKEKGDIPEGYSVSREKKERFSLILESASTNQTSMYLCAAGLVGTGELFFGEGSRLTVL.

At least ten counts were recorded for this clonotype. This chain uses TRBV5-1 with TRBJ2-3, with D unclear. The CDR3 extends over 14 amino acids. With 0 bases removed from V and 4 bases from J, the gap between germline ends came to 9 bases. CDR1 SGHRS and CDR2 YFSETQ come from the germline V gene. DNA for the CDR3: TGCGCCAGCAGCTTGGGGCAGTACTCAGATACGCAGTATTTT. Translating it yields CASSLGQYSDTQYF.

This clonotype was seen at least ten times. This rearrangement joins TRBV10-3 to TRBJ1-6; unclear D gene. There are 12 residues in the CDR3. The germline gives CDR1 ENHRY, CDR2 SYGVKD. V lost 6 bases and J 12 bases, leaving 12 bases between the germline ends. The chain's CDR3 is CAIRTDTKPLHF. The CDR3, as DNA: TGTGCCATCAGGACGGATACCAAACCCCTCCACTTT.

This clonotype was counted many times. This chain connects TRBV9 to TRBJ2-5, with TRBD2 matching over 12 bases. Losses at the gene ends were 4 bases for V and 5 bases for J; bases not matched to a gene: 6. Germline values: CDR1 SGDLS, CDR2 YYNGEE. This CDR3 is built from 15 residues. The CDR3 loop reads CASSTRLAGDETQYF. CDR3 nucleotides: TGTGCCAGCAGCACGCGACTAGCGGGAGATGAGACCCAGTACTTC.

This clonotype was seen more than once but under ten times. The rearrangement links TRBV24-1 to TRBJ2-3; 10 nucleotides agree with TRBD2. Trimming at V came to 4 bases and at J to 4 bases, leaving 16 bases not matched to a gene. This CDR3 region has 19 residues. Germline CDR1 KGHDR, CDR2 SFDVKD. CDR3 sequence reads: CATSDPTPDSGGHSDTQYF. The CDR3 bases are TGTGCCACCAGTGACCCAACCCCAGATAGCGGGGGGCATTCAGATACGCAGTATTTT.

In DNA form, the CDR3 reads TGTGCCAGCAGCTTAGCTAGCGGGAGTGCAGATACGCAGTATTTT. This gives the protein CASSLASGSADTQYF. The chain recombines TRBV7-2 with TRBJ2-3; 9 nucleotides align to TRBD2. The ends lost 0 bases at V and 4 bases at J; junction bases unmatched: 2. The CDR3 contains 15 residues. From germline, CDR1 is SGHTA and CDR2 FQGNSA.

This clonotype was counted at least ten times. The chain carries TRBV5-1 and TRBJ2-3, with TRBD1 matching 10 bases. This CDR3 has 16 amino acids. CDR1 is SGHRS and CDR2 is YFSETQ in the germline V gene. The V segment lost 4 bases and the J segment 2 bases; nucleotides outside the gene matches: 7. The CDR3 spells CASSQATGGFTDTQYF. CDR3 sequence (DNA): TGCGCCAGCAGCCAGGCGACAGGGGGCTTCACAGATACGCAGTATTTT.

This chain joins TRBV14 and TRBJ2-7; 8 bases agree with TRBD1. The CDR3 spans 11 residues. CDR1 SGHDN and CDR2 FVKESK come from the germline V gene. The V and J ends lost 5 bases and 11 bases, in that order; junction bases with no gene match: 5. DNA of the CDR3: TGTGCCAGCAGCAATGGACAGGGCAAGTACTTC. Its translation: CASSNGQGKYF.

The chain employs TRBV7-2 and TRBJ1-4, with a tentative D call TRBD1 (5 bases). The CDR3 has 18 amino acids. Germline CDR1 and CDR2: SGHTA and FQGNSA. The V gene lost 0 bases and the J gene lost 0 bases, with 14 bases spanning the gap. For the CDR3, the DNA is TGTGCCAGCAGCTTAGCCACAGCATGGGACGCAACTAATGAAAAACTGTTTTTT. Protein product: CASSLATAWDATNEKLFF.

This clonotype was detected many times. The chain carries TRBV4-3 and TRBJ2-3; D unresolved. Germline lookup yields CDR1 LGHNA and CDR2 YSLEER. The CDR3 totals 15 residues. Trimming left V 6 bases short and J 0 bases short, with 13 bases between. DNA of the CDR3: TGCGCCAGCAGTCCCGGTCGATCTAGCACAGATACGCAGTATTTT. Protein sequence: CASSPGRSSTDTQYF.

This clonotype has only a few counts. The genes are TRBV7-2 and TRBJ1-4; no clear D gene. The germline V gene encodes CDR1 SGHTA and CDR2 FQGNSA. The CDR3 is made up of 11 amino acids. The ends were cut back, 5 bases at V and 8 bases at J, with 6 bases in the middle. The CDR3 sequence: CASSRAEKLFF. In DNA, the CDR3 is TGTGCCAGCAGCCGAGCGGAAAAACTGTTTTTT.

This clonotype was seen many times. The J gene is TRBJ2-7, the V gene TRBV12-3 or TRBV12-4; D is perhaps TRBD1 or TRBD2 (5 bases each). The CDR3 is 15 amino acids. V dropped 2 bases and J dropped 1 base, with 12 bases sitting between them. CDR3 sequence reads: CASSLHRDGSYEQYF. DNA for the CDR3: TGTGCCAGCAGTTTACACCGGGACGGTTCCTACGAGCAGTACTTC.

This clonotype has just a few counts. V is TRBV7-9 and J is TRBJ2-2, with D perhaps assigned TRBD1 or TRBD2 (5 bases each). Germline V CDR1 and CDR2: SEHNR, FQNEAQ (reference sequence). V shed 7 bases and J shed 1 base, with 19 bases lying between them. This CDR3 region has 17 residues. The CDR3 DNA sequence: TGTGCCAGCATTACCCTAGGGGAGATATGGAACACCGGGGAGCTGTTTTTT. It is translated as CASITLGEIWNTGELFF.